These 14 T cell receptor beta chains share one sample of origin, sequenced in a study of blood T cell repertoires in COVID-19. Sequenced by immunoSEQ multiplex PCR; TCRdb stores in-frame clones only, minus some. The data contain roughly 250,000 clones, 80% to 85% of them singletons. Sequencing input: peripheral blood. The receptors originated from a woman aged 40 to 50 who had recovered from COVID-19.

J is TRBJ1-2 and V is TRBV4-1; 8 bases are shared with TRBD1. Germline V lookup: CDR1 MGHRA, CDR2 YSYEKL. The CDR3 is 17 amino acids. The V segment lost 0 bases and the J segment 1 base; nucleotides outside the gene matches: 7. CDR3: CASSQDDRGNFNYGYTF. CDR3 DNA: TGCGCCAGCAGCCAAGATGACAGGGGCAACTTTAACTATGGCTACACCTTC.

This chain connects TRBV19 to TRBJ2-2; TRBD1 agrees at 7 bases. The V segment lost 6 bases and the J segment 9 bases; nucleotides outside the gene matches: 13. The germline V gene encodes CDR1 LNHDA and CDR2 SQIVND (reference sequence). The CDR3 has 15 amino acids. The CDR3 bases are TGTGCCAGTAGCCCCGCTAGACAGGGCGAAAGGGAGCTGTTTTTT. It yields the protein CASSPARQGERELFF.

The chain links TRBV3-1 (or the pseudogene TRBV3-2) to TRBJ1-1, with D perhaps matching TRBD1 (5 bases). Germline V CDR1 and CDR2: LGHDT, YNNKEL (reference sequence). V was cut by 1 base and J by 8 bases, with 14 bases left in between. The CDR3 has 14 residues. This chain's CDR3 is CASSQVQGYYEAFF. The CDR3 DNA follows: TGTGCCAGCAGCCAAGTCCAGGGATATTACGAAGCTTTCTTT.

The chain combines TRBV6-5 with TRBJ1-5; TRBD1 matches 7 bases. The germline gives CDR1 MNHEY, CDR2 SVGAGI. Trimming removed 6 bases from V and 2 bases from J; junction bases left unmatched: 7. The CDR3 is 15 amino acids. The CDR3 bases are TGTGCCAGCAGACTAGGGGGCTGGGGCAATCAGCCCCAGCATTTT. Protein product: CASRLGGWGNQPQHF.

The chain recombines TRBV11-1 with TRBJ2-1, with TRBD2 identical over 9 bases. Looked up from germline, CDR1 is SGHAT and CDR2 is FQDESV (reference sequence). The CDR3 sequence is 14 residues long. J was trimmed by 5 bases and V by 5 bases; bases with no gene match: 4. Here the CDR3 reads CASSRAGGHNEQFF. CDR3 coding DNA: TGTGCCAGCAGCCGAGCGGGGGGTCACAATGAGCAGTTCTTC.

The V call is TRBV27, the J call TRBJ1-3; D may be TRBD1 (5 bases). Looked up from germline, CDR1 is MNHEY and CDR2 is SMNVEV (reference sequence). V lost 2 bases to trimming and J lost 0 bases, with 14 bases between them. CDR3 length: 17 amino acids. The DNA of the CDR3 is TGTGCCAGCAGTTTAAGGGGTACAGGCACCTCTGGAAACACCATATATTTT. This encodes CASSLRGTGTSGNTIYF.

The J gene is TRBJ2-5, the V gene TRBV7-3; TRBD2 agrees at 11 bases. Germline CDR1 SGHTA, CDR2 FQGTGA. The CDR3 has 15 residues. V lost 4 bases to trimming and J lost 5 bases; unmatched junction nucleotides: 6. CDR3 amino acids: CASSSLAGAGETQYF. The CDR3 bases are TGTGCCAGCAGCTCACTAGCGGGGGCCGGGGAGACCCAGTACTTC.

This chain joins TRBV11-1 and TRBJ2-3; 8 bases fit TRBD2. With 1 base clipped from V and 4 bases from J, the junction kept 1 base outside the gene matches. Per germline, CDR1 SGHAT and CDR2 FQDESV (reference sequence). The CDR3 length is 14 residues. This CDR3 reads CASSLDGGADTQYF. The CDR3 nucleotides are TGTGCCAGCAGCTTAGACGGGGGGGCAGATACGCAGTATTTT.

The chain recombines TRBV28 with TRBJ1-4, with D possibly being TRBD1 (6 bases). From germline, CDR1 is MDHEN and CDR2 SYDVKM. The CDR3 covers 15 residues. V lost 6 bases to trimming and J lost 7 bases, with 18 bases between them. The chain's CDR3 is CASSLTGPWGEKLFF. Here the CDR3 DNA reads TGTGCCAGCAGCTTGACAGGACCGTGGGGTGAAAAACTGTTTTTT.

The rearrangement uses TRBV28 and TRBJ1-1; D gene ambiguous. This CDR3 has 14 residues. V gave up 5 bases and J gave up 5 bases, with 15 bases separating them. CDR1 is MDHEN, CDR2 SYDVKM, per germline. In DNA form, the CDR3 reads TGTGCCAGCAGTCTCTGGGAGCCTGGTACTGAAGCTTTCTTT. Amino acids: CASSLWEPGTEAFF.

This chain joins TRBV9 and TRBJ2-5; no reliable D call. The germline V and J ends were trimmed by 4 bases and 2 bases, with 9 bases remaining between them. Per the germline V gene, CDR1 is SGDLS and CDR2 is YYNGEE. The CDR3 extends over 13 amino acids. For the CDR3, the DNA is TGTGCCAGCAGCAAACAAATTCAAGAGACCCAGTACTTC. Its protein product is CASSKQIQETQYF.

The J gene is TRBJ2-2, the V gene TRBV5-1; 9 bases fit TRBD2. Trimming took 3 bases from V and 6 from J; bases not matched to a gene: 9. Germline V gene lookup returns CDR1 SGHRS and CDR2 YFSETQ. The CDR3 runs to 16 residues. The CDR3 spells CASSYSGGSAAGELFF. The DNA for the CDR3 is TGCGCCAGCAGCTACAGCGGGGGGTCGGCTGCCGGGGAGCTGTTTTTT.

The rearrangement uses TRBV2 and TRBJ1-2; weak D call: TRBD1 (6 bases). Trimming pared 10 bases from V and 2 bases from J, leaving 14 bases between. The germline V gene has CDR1 SNHLY and CDR2 FYNNEI. The CDR3 loop spans 13 amino acids. CDR3 sequence (DNA): TGTGCCACCCAATCCGGACAGAACTATGGCTACACCTTC. As protein: CATQSGQNYGYTF.

The rearrangement uses TRBV11-3 and TRBJ2-7, with TRBD2 identical over 7 bases. This CDR3 region has 14 residues. CDR1 and CDR2 (germline): SGHNT, YENEEA. The J segment lost 6 bases and the V segment lost 4 bases, leaving 9 bases of the junction unmatched. The CDR3 region has the DNA TGTGCCAGCAGCTCTTGGGGGGGAGAGGGCGAGCAGTACTTC. This translates into CASSSWGGEGEQYF.